Below, 10 T cell receptor beta chains from the same sample are listed, as sequenced in a study of blood T cell repertoires in COVID-19. The table came from immunoSEQ multiplex PCR; TCRdb's copy has only in-frame clones and leaves some out. The sample shows about 380,000 clones, approximately 90% of them seen only once. Sequenced sample: PBMCs or T cells enriched from blood (not recorded which). The origin of the receptors is a woman between 18 and 29 years old who had recovered from COVID-19.

The rearrangement links TRBV19 to TRBJ1-1; D possibly corresponds to TRBD1 (6 bases). The CDR3 totals 14 residues. In germline, CDR1 is LNHDA, CDR2 SQIVND (reference sequence). With 7 bases removed from V and 3 bases from J, the gap between germline ends came to 15 bases. The CDR3 DNA sequence: TGTGCCAGTATGAAAGGGGGAAGGTACACTGAAGCTTTCTTT. Amino acids: CASMKGGRYTEAFF.

This clone was seen a single time. The chain combines TRBV6-5 with TRBJ1-1; maybe TRBD1 (5 bases). Germline-derived CDR1 and CDR2 are MNHEY and SVGAGI. V lost 2 bases to trimming and J lost 1 base, with 14 bases between them. The CDR3 has 16 residues. The CDR3 is CASSYRAGGSNTEAFF. As DNA, the CDR3 is TGTGCCAGCAGTTACCGGGCGGGGGGGTCGAACACTGAAGCTTTCTTT.

The rearrangement joins TRBV10-3 to TRBJ1-1; 7 bases line up with TRBD1. Trimming took 7 bases from V and 0 from J; bases not matched to a gene: 5. The germline V gene has CDR1 ENHRY and CDR2 SYGVKD. This CDR3 has 14 amino acids. The CDR3 nucleotides are TGTGCCATCAAATCGGGACAGATGAACACTGAAGCTTTCTTT. Translation gives CAIKSGQMNTEAFF.

The chain combines TRBV27 with TRBJ1-6; D might be TRBD1 (6 bases). This CDR3 has 14 residues. Trimming took 0 bases from V and 8 from J, leaving 8 bases between them. The germline V gene encodes CDR1 MNHEY and CDR2 SMNVEV (reference sequence). CDR3 sequence (DNA): TGTGCCAGCAGTTTATCGGGGGCGCATTCACCCCTCCACTTT. This sequence encodes CASSLSGAHSPLHF.

The rearrangement uses TRBV30 and TRBJ2-5; 10 positions agree with TRBD1. CDR3 length equals 13 residues. Trimming cost V 5 bases and J 4 bases; bases outside gene matches: 4. Germline-derived CDR1 and CDR2 are GTSNPN and SVGIG (reference sequence). The CDR3 region has the DNA TGTGCCTGGGGGACAGGGGTATCAGAGACCCAGTACTTC. Its translation is CAWGTGVSETQYF.

The chain recombines TRBV7-2 with TRBJ2-4, with 13 positions matching TRBD2. The J segment lost 10 bases and the V segment lost 2 bases, leaving 8 bases of the junction unmatched. Germline-derived CDR1 and CDR2 are SGHTA and FQGNSA. The CDR3 totals 16 residues. The CDR3 loop is CASSLSRTSGGGIQYF. CDR3 DNA sequence: TGTGCCAGCAGCTTATCCCGGACTAGCGGGGGTGGGATTCAGTACTTC. Full variable domain (remainder filled in from reference TRBV7-2 and TRBJ2-4): GAGVSQSPSNKVTEKGKDVELRCDPISGHTALYWYRQSLGQGLEFLIYFQGNSAPDKSGLPSDRFSAERTGGSVSTLTIQRTQQEDSAVYLCASSLSRTSGGGIQYFGAGTRLSVL.

This chain connects TRBV5-6 to TRBJ1-4; no clear D. The germline gives CDR1 SGHDT, CDR2 YYEEEE. This CDR3 region has 15 residues. V lost 0 bases and J lost 5, with 11 bases in between. The CDR3 bases are TGTGCCAGCAGCTTGGGGACCTCGGGGAATGAAAAACTGTTTTTT. Amino acids: CASSLGTSGNEKLFF.

The chain has TRBV7-8 and TRBJ2-7; the D gene is possibly TRBD2 (6 bases). CDR3 length equals 16 residues. CDR1 is SGHVS and CDR2 is FQNEAQ in the germline V gene. V lost 1 base to trimming and J lost 0 bases, with 13 bases between them. The CDR3 DNA reads TGTGCCAGCAGCTTAGTGGGGGACTTGAGCTCCTACGAGCAGTACTTC. This translates into CASSLVGDLSSYEQYF.

The chain couples TRBV28 to TRBJ1-1; 8 nucleotides align to TRBD1. The CDR3 contains 17 residues. The V gene end was trimmed by 7 bases and the J gene end by 8 bases; junction bases not matched to a gene: 21. The germline gives CDR1 MDHEN, CDR2 SYDVKM. The CDR3 region has the DNA TGTGCCAGCACCCCATCGCTTCCGGGACAGGTTTTTTCCGAAGCTTTCTTT. This encodes CASTPSLPGQVFSEAFF. The full variable domain, with the rest looked up from reference TRBV28 and TRBJ1-1, is DVKVTQSSRYLVKRTGEKVFLECVQDMDHENMFWYRQDPGLGLRLIYFSYDVKMKEKGDIPEGYSVSREKKERFSLILESASTNQTSMYLCASTPSLPGQVFSEAFFGQGTRLTVV.

V and J are TRBV12-5 and TRBJ1-1, with D perhaps TRBD1 (5 bases). Germline lookup yields CDR1 LGHNT and CDR2 FRNRAP. Trimming cost V 1 base and J 3 bases, with 12 bases left between them. The CDR3 runs 15 residues. The CDR3 nucleotides are TGTGCTAGTGGTTTGGACGTAGGAGGGGACACTGAAGCTTTCTTT. It specifies CASGLDVGGDTEAFF.